The rows below give T cell receptor beta chains drawn from one sample of a study of control samples from healthy donors and cancer patients. Here immunoSEQ multiplex PCR was the method, and the copy in TCRdb shows in-frame clones only, minus some. The sample carries over 100,000 clones, 70% to 90% recorded once. Sequencing was carried out using blood. All receptors come from a man between 45 and 60 years old in good health. CDR3s include the opening cysteine and the closing phenylalanine or tryptophan. D genes are given only for firm matches. Not every row has a clone size; where given, it reads once, few, many or a size class.

V gene	clone size	D gene	J gene	CDR3 DNA	CDR3 protein
TRBV5-1	-	-	TRBJ2-2	TGCGCCAGCAGCCTCCCGAGCCAGGGAGGTGGCGGGGAGCTGTTTTTT	CASSLPSQGGGGELFF
TRBV5-1	-	-	TRBJ2-5	TGCGCCAGCAGTAAGGCGACAGGATATGAGACCCAGTACTTC	CASSKATGYETQYF
TRBV25-1	-	-	TRBJ1-1	TGTGCCAGCAGTGAAAGCACTGAAGCTTTCTTT	CASSESTEAFF
TRBV3-1/TRBV3-2	-	TRBD2	TRBJ2-5	TGTGCCAGCAGCCCCCCGGGATTCCGAGCGGGGGGGCCGGGTGGAGAGACCCAGTACTTC	CASSPPGFRAGGPGGETQYF
TRBV3-1/TRBV3-2	-	-	TRBJ1-4	TGTGCCAGCAGCCAGTATGGTGAAAAACTGTTTTTT	CASSQYGEKLFF
TRBV3-1/TRBV3-2	-	-	TRBJ2-5	TGTGCCAGCACCGCCGGCCAGGGGACCCAGTACTTC	CASTAGQGTQYF
TRBV7-9	once	-	TRBJ2-3	TGTGCCAGCAGCGTTGGGGAAACAGATACGCAGTATTTT	CASSVGETDTQYF
TRBV6-6	-	-	TRBJ2-7	TGTGCCAGCAGCGACAGTCACGAGCAGTACTTC	CASSDSHEQYF
TRBV5-1	-	TRBD1	TRBJ1-6	TGCGCCAGCAGCTTGTCCGGGACAGGGTCAAATTTCCACTTT	CASSLSGTGSNFHF
TRBV19	-	-	TRBJ2-5	TGTGCCAGTAGTATACAAGGACCCCAAGAGACCCAGTACTTC	CASSIQGPQETQYF
TRBV7-2	once	-	TRBJ2-1	TGTGCCAGCAGGGGCCCTAGCTCCAATGAGCAGTTCTTC	CASRGPSSNEQFF